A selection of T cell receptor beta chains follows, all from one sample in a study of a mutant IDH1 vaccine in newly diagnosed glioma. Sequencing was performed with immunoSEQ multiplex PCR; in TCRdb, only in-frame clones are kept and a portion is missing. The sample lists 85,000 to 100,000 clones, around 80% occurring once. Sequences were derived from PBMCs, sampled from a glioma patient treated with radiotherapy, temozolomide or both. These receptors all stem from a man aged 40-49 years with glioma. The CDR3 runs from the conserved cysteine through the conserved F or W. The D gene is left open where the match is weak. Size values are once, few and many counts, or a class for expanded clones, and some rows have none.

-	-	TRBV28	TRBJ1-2	CASSPPPGYTF	TGTGCCAGCAGTCCCCCTCCGGGCTACACCTTC
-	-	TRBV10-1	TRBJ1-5	CASSEDGQRQPQHF	TGCGCCAGCAGTGAGGACGGACAGAGACAGCCCCAGCATTTT
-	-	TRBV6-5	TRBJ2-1	CASSYSTPNEQFF	TGTGCCAGCAGTTACTCTACCCCCAATGAGCAGTTCTTC
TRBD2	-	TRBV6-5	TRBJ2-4	CASSDSGGANIQYF	TGTGCCAGCAGTGATAGCGGGGGGGCAAACATTCAGTACTTC
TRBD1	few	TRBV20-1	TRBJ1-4	CSARYRGKLFF	TGCAGTGCTAGGTACAGGGGAAAACTGTTTTTT
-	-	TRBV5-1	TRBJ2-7	CASSPSGATYEQYF	TGCGCCAGCAGCCCCTCCGGGGCCACCTACGAGCAGTACTTC
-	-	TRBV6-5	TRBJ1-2	CASRKDSYGYTF	TGTGCCAGCAGGAAGGACAGCTATGGCTACACCTTC
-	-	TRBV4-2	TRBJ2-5	CASSQFQAAGQQETQYF	TGTGCCAGCAGCCAGTTCCAAGCGGCGGGACAACAAGAGACCCAGTACTTC
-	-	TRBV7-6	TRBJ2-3	CASSLASRVDTQYF	TGTGCCAGCAGCTTAGCCTCCAGGGTAGATACGCAGTATTTT
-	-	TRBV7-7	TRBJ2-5	CASSLTTGGQETQYF	TGTGCTAGCAGCTTAACGACAGGTGGTCAGGAGACCCAGTACTTC
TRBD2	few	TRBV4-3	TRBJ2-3	CASSQDEREFSDTQYF	TGCGCCAGCAGCCAAGACGAGCGGGAGTTCTCAGATACGCAGTATTTT
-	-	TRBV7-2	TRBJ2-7	CASSRDFYEQYF	TGTGCCAGCAGCCGGGACTTCTACGAGCAGTACTTC
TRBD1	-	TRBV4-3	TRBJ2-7	CASSRGRDRERSEQYF	TGCGCCAGCAGCCGGGGCCGGGACAGGGAAAGATCCGAGCAGTACTTC
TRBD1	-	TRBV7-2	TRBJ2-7	CASSKTGTASSYEQYF	TGTGCCAGCAGCAAGACCGGGACAGCTTCCTCCTACGAGCAGTACTTC
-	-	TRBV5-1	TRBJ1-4	CASSPMTGPNEKLFF	TGCGCCAGCAGCCCTATGACAGGCCCCAATGAAAAACTGTTTTTT
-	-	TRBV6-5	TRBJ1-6	CASSYSRRATLHF	TGTGCCAGCAGTTACTCCCGGCGGGCCACCCTCCACTTT
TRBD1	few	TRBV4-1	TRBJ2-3	CASSGTGTDTQYF	TGCGCCAGCAGCGGGACAGGGACAGATACGCAGTATTTT
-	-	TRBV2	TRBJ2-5	CASITGRGGETQYF	TGTGCCAGCATTACCGGGAGAGGGGGAGAGACCCAGTACTTC
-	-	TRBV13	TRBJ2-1	CASSSNRAHPQEQFF	TGTGCCAGCAGCTCGAACCGCGCCCACCCCCAGGAGCAGTTCTTC
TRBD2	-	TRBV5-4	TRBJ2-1	CASSLLAGGGDEQFF	TGTGCCAGCAGCTTGCTAGCGGGGGGCGGGGATGAGCAGTTCTTC
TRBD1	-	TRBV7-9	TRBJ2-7	CASSLNRGPYEQYF	TGTGCCAGCAGCCTTAACAGGGGGCCATACGAGCAGTACTTC
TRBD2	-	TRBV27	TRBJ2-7	CASSPRLATYEQYF	TGTGCCAGCAGTCCGCGACTAGCTACCTACGAGCAGTACTTC
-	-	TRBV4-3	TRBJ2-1	CASSQDQGGNEQFF	TGCGCCAGCAGCCAAGATCAGGGGGGTAATGAGCAGTTCTTC
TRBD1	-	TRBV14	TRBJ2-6	CASSLGQGASGANVLTF	TGTGCCAGCAGCCTGGGACAGGGGGCTTCTGGGGCCAACGTCCTGACTTTC
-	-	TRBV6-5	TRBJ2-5	CASFSGSVGTQYF	TGTGCCAGCTTCTCTGGGTCAGTTGGGACCCAGTACTTC
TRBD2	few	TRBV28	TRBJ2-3	CASNRLAGAVDTQYF	TGTGCCAGCAACCGACTAGCGGGAGCGGTAGATACGCAGTATTTT
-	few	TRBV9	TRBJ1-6	CASSVSGRDSPLHF	TGTGCCAGCAGCGTATCTGGGCGAGATTCACCCCTCCACTTT
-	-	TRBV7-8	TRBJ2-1	CASSLLGRNNEQFF	TGTGCCAGCAGCCTCTTGGGGAGAAACAATGAGCAGTTCTTC
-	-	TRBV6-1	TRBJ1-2	CASSEEVWTAYYGYTF	TGTGCCAGCAGTGAAGAGGTCTGGACTGCTTACTATGGCTACACCTTC
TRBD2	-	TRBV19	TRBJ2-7	CASRRLAGSYEQYF	TGTGCCAGTAGACGTCTAGCGGGGTCCTACGAGCAGTACTTC
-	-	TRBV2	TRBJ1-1	CASSKDKNTEAFF	TGTGCCAGCAGTAAGGACAAGAACACTGAAGCTTTCTTT
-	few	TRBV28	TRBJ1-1	CASSFVHGVGAFF	TGTGCCAGCAGCTTCGTCCATGGGGTTGGGGCTTTCTTT